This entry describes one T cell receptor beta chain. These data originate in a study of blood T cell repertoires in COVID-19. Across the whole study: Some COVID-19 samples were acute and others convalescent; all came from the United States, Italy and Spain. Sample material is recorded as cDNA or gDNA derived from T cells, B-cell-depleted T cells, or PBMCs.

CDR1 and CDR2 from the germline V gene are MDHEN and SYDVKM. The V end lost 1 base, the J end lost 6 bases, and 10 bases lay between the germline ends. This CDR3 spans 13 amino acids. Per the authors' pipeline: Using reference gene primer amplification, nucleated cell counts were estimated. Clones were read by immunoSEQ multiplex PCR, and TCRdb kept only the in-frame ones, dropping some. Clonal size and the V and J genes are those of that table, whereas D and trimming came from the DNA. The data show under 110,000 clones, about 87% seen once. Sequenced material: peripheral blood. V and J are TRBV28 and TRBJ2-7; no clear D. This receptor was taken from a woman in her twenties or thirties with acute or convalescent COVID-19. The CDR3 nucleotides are TGTGCCAGCAGTTTATACCCGGTCGGCGAGCAGTACTTC. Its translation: CASSLYPVGEQYF.